These 3 T cell receptor beta chains were all obtained from the same sample, sequenced in a study of CD8 T cells in Susac syndrome. With random hexamers, about 0.5 to 1 ug RNA was reverse transcribed. From the immunoSEQ multiplex PCR reads, TCRdb called clonotypes with MiXCR, one entry per CDR3 protein. Among over 100,000 distinct CDR3 sequences listed, 95% to 96% were seen once. The sample comprised CD4+ T cells from PBMCs. These receptors were taken from a human donor with Susac syndrome.

The V and J genes are TRBV7-2 and TRBJ2-1; TRBD2 aligns across 10 bases. Trimming at V came to 5 bases and at J to 3 bases, leaving 4 bases not matched to a gene. The germline gives CDR1 SGHTA, CDR2 FQGNSA. The length of the CDR3 is 15 residues. CDR3 loop: CASSPLAGVYNEQFF. CDR3 in DNA: TGTGCCAGCAGCCCGCTAGCGGGAGTCTACAATGAGCAGTTCTTC.

The gene calls are TRBV7-2 and TRBJ2-7, with D unresolved. The CDR3 runs 11 residues. From germline, CDR1 is SGHTA and CDR2 FQGNSA. Trimming pared 4 bases from V and 6 bases from J, leaving 7 bases between. DNA for the CDR3: TGTGCCAGCAGCTCGTTCACCGAGCAGTACTTC. This translates into CASSSFTEQYF.

This chain links TRBV12-3 or TRBV12-4 with TRBJ2-3, with TRBD2 matching over 8 bases. This CDR3 has 14 amino acids. Trimming cost V 6 bases and J 5 bases; bases outside gene matches: 7. CDR3 DNA: TGTGCCAGCAGGTCAAGCGGGAGAGGAGATACGCAGTATTTT. Protein product: CASRSSGRGDTQYF.